The present entry profiles one TCR beta chain with its context. Authors' methods: Amplification of reference gene primers provided the estimated nucleated cell counts. The repertoire was sequenced with immunoSEQ multiplex PCR; TCRdb's copy has only in-frame clones and lacks some. That table supplies the V and J calls and clone size; D and trimming were determined from the DNA. The profile shows some 130,000 clones, 88% of them singletons. The entry originates in a study of blood T cell repertoires in COVID-19. Study-level background: Both acute and convalescent COVID-19 samples were obtained from the United States, Italy and Spain. Nucleic acid was either cDNA or gDNA, and it came from T cells, B-cell-depleted T cells, or PBMCs.

This TCR was sampled from a man aged 50-59 years with acute or convalescent COVID-19. Source material: peripheral blood.

The DNA for the CDR3 is TGTGCCAGCAGCCTAACTAGTTCCTACAATGAGCAGTTCTTC. Translation: CASSLTSSYNEQFF. The chain joins TRBV7-2 to TRBJ2-1, with D possibly being TRBD2 (5 bases). Trimming pared 5 bases from V and 1 base from J, leaving 9 bases between. Per the germline V gene, CDR1 is SGHTA and CDR2 is FQGNSA. The CDR3 is 14 amino acids.